This entry describes one TCR beta chain. The CDR3 consists of 15 residues. J was trimmed by 3 bases and V by 5 bases; bases with no gene match: 7. CDR1 and CDR2 (germline): ENHRY, SYGVKD. Some clones are missing from TCRdb's copy, which holds only in-frame ones; the method was immunoSEQ multiplex PCR. Here the sample spans 84,000 or so clones, 94% being singletons. The entry originates in a study of T cell changes during pregnancy in multiple sclerosis. The genes are TRBV10-3 and TRBJ2-1, with TRBD2 matching over 7 bases. Sequenced here: peripheral blood, sampled in the third trimester of pregnancy. This receptor was identified in a female donor with multiple sclerosis, enrolled in a pregnancy study. The CDR3 loop reads CAISTASGNYNEQFF. The DNA for the CDR3 is TGTGCCATCAGTACTGCTAGCGGCAACTACAATGAGCAGTTCTTC.